This TCR beta chain is drawn from a study of CD8+ T cells in alopecia areata. Study-level information: Treated individuals took tofacitinib by mouth, 5 to 10 mg twice daily. Study-level findings and limits: An increase in clonality over normal scalp was evident in lesional scalp, especially alopecia totalis/universalis. Normal skin's resident alphabeta T cells are also sequenced in scalp samples.

RNA extraction was followed by reverse transcription into cDNA, which acted as the sequencing template. Some clones are missing from TCRdb's copy, which holds only in-frame ones; the method was immunoSEQ multiplex PCR. Among under 15,000 clones listed, 61% were seen once. On this clone itself: Its target is not known.

As part of sample collection, lesional scalp punch biopsies and peripheral blood were taken from alopecia areata patients. The germline V and J ends were trimmed by 2 bases and 7 bases, with 15 bases remaining between them. Looked up from germline, CDR1 is GTSNPN and CDR2 is SVGIG (reference sequence). This CDR3 spans 14 amino acids. The sequence was obtained from a human donor with alopecia areata. Sequenced material: skin. The chain carries TRBV30 and TRBJ1-3, with D possibly TRBD1 on 5 matching bases. CDR3 in amino acids: CAWSPLSGANTIYF. The DNA for the CDR3 is TGTGCCTGGAGTCCCCTCAGCGGGGCGAACACCATATATTTT.